The 20 T cell receptor beta chains below were found in one sample sequenced in a study of blood T cell repertoires in COVID-19. The method was immunoSEQ multiplex PCR; TCRdb's version includes in-frame clones alone and lacks a portion of them. The table lists more than 200,000 clones, roughly 84% of them singletons. Source material: PBMCs or T cells enriched from blood (not recorded which). These receptors were collected from a man aged 30-40 years in a cohort exposed to, infected with or recovered from COVID-19 (not recorded which).

This sequence joins TRBV16 and TRBJ1-4; D remains unclear. The CDR3 length is 14 residues. Trimming removed 5 bases at V and 0 bases at J, with 7 bases between. The germline CDR1 and CDR2 sequences are KGHSY and FQNENV. The CDR3 protein is CASSSGSTNEKLFF. DNA for the CDR3: TGTGCCAGCAGCTCTGGCTCAACTAATGAAAAACTGTTTTTT. The entire variable domain, with the rest obtained from reference TRBV16 and TRBJ1-4, is as follows: GEEVAQTPKHLVRGEGQKAKLYCAPIKGHSYVFWYQQVLKNEFKFLISFQNENVFDETGMPKERFSAKCLPNSPCSLEIQATKLEDSAVYFCASSSGSTNEKLFFGSGTQLSVL.

Only a few counts were recorded for this clone. The chain combines TRBV7-9 with TRBJ1-4; possibly TRBD1 for D (5 bases). Between the trimmed V and J ends, which lost 2 bases and 3 bases, there was a span of 10 bases. The CDR3 spans 15 residues. The germline gives CDR1 SEHNR, CDR2 FQNEAQ (reference sequence). The CDR3 nucleotides read TGTGCCAGCAGCTTATGGGGCGAGGCTAATGAAAAACTGTTTTTT. This gives the protein CASSLWGEANEKLFF.

The chain joins TRBV5-1 to TRBJ2-7; D gene unclear. Germline CDR1 is SGHRS and CDR2 is YFSETQ. CDR3 length: 15 amino acids. V lost 4 bases and J 2 bases, leaving 16 bases between the germline ends. The CDR3 here is CASSNPTGGAYEQYF. CDR3 DNA: TGCGCCAGCAGCAACCCGACGGGTGGTGCCTACGAGCAGTACTTC.

The V and J genes are TRBV19 and TRBJ2-7, with 11 bases fitting TRBD1. Germline assignment: CDR1 LNHDA and CDR2 SQIVND (reference sequence). With V trimmed by 7 bases and J by 2 bases, 10 bases remained unmatched. The CDR3 totals 16 residues. The CDR3, as DNA: TGTGCCAGTAAGGGTCCCGGGACAGGGGGAGCCTACGAGCAGTACTTC. Amino acids: CASKGPGTGGAYEQYF.

V and J are TRBV19 and TRBJ2-1, with 7 bases that match TRBD2. The germline V gene encodes CDR1 LNHDA and CDR2 SQIVND (reference sequence). The CDR3 is 14 amino acids. The V and J ends lost 4 bases and 3 bases, in that order; junction bases with no gene match: 3. This CDR3 reads CASSRRDYYNEQFF. The CDR3, as DNA: TGTGCCAGTAGTAGGAGGGACTACTACAATGAGCAGTTCTTC.

The chain combines TRBV28 with TRBJ1-1; the match to TRBD1 covers 8 bases. Germline V gene data show CDR1 as MDHEN and CDR2 as SYDVKM. This CDR3 comprises 12 residues. V lost 6 bases, J lost 6 bases, and 3 bases stayed unmatched. CDR3 nucleotides: TGTGCCAGCAGGCTACAGGGGGCTGAAGCTTTCTTT. It is translated as CASRLQGAEAFF.

CDR3 DNA sequence: TGTGCCAGCAGCTTGAACGCCCCTGGTAGCGACTACGAGCAGTACTTC. Translating gives CASSLNAPGSDYEQYF. This sequence joins TRBV5-6 and TRBJ2-7, with D maybe TRBD2 (5 bases). This CDR3 spans 16 amino acids. The germline gives CDR1 SGHDT, CDR2 YYEEEE. Between the trimmed V and J ends, which lost 1 base and 3 bases, there was a span of 17 bases.

A few counts support this clone. The chain employs TRBV7-9 and TRBJ1-6; D gene ambiguous. With 0 bases removed from V and 7 bases from J, the gap between germline ends came to 13 bases. Looked up from germline, CDR1 is SEHNR and CDR2 is FQNEAQ (reference sequence). The CDR3 is 16 residues long. CDR3: CASSLALGGLNSPLHF. The CDR3 DNA reads as TGTGCCAGCAGCTTAGCGTTAGGCGGACTCAATTCACCCCTCCACTTT.

V usage is TRBV29-1 and J usage is TRBJ2-3; tentative D call: TRBD2 (5 bases). There are 14 residues in the CDR3. The V and J ends lost 7 bases and 6 bases respectively, with 20 bases between them. Germline-derived CDR1 and CDR2 are SQVTM and ANQGSEA. The CDR3 sequence: CSGAEGASGDTQYF. CDR3 bases: TGCAGCGGGGCCGAGGGAGCTAGTGGGGATACGCAGTATTTT.

This clone was seen a handful of times. The genes are TRBV3-1 (or the pseudogene TRBV3-2) and TRBJ1-5; D perhaps matches TRBD1 (5 bases). The CDR3 contains 16 residues. Trimming cost V 0 bases and J 7 bases, with 16 bases left between them. Germline CDR1 LGHDT, CDR2 YNNKEL (reference sequence). The CDR3 DNA reads TGTGCCAGCAGCCAAGATATGGCCCAGGGCGAACAGCCCCAGCATTTT. Translated, it gives CASSQDMAQGEQPQHF.

CDR3 coding DNA: TGCAGCGTTACGACAGGGCGGAACGGCTACGAGCAGTACTTC. It is translated as CSVTTGRNGYEQYF. This rearrangement joins TRBV29-1 to TRBJ2-7, with 7 nucleotides matching TRBD1. The CDR3 is made up of 14 amino acids. V lost 5 bases and J lost 3; bases outside the gene matches: 10. CDR1 and CDR2 (germline): SQVTM, ANQGSEA.

This chain joins TRBV7-2 and TRBJ2-7, with 8 bases that match TRBD2. CDR3 length: 14 residues. Germline CDR1 reads SGHTA; CDR2 reads FQGNSA. The J segment lost 2 bases and the V segment lost 8 bases, leaving 8 bases of the junction unmatched. The CDR3 spells CASLGGETPYEQYF. Here the CDR3 DNA reads TGTGCCAGCCTCGGGGGGGAGACGCCCTACGAGCAGTACTTC.

The gene calls are TRBV29-1 and TRBJ1-1; the D is unclear. CDR1 SQVTM and CDR2 ANQGSEA come from the germline V gene. The V end lost 7 bases, the J end lost 2 bases, and 11 bases lay between the germline ends. This CDR3 region has 12 residues. The chain's CDR3 is CSAKTLNTEAFF. For the CDR3, the DNA is TGCAGCGCGAAGACATTAAACACTGAAGCTTTCTTT.

This sequence joins TRBV3-1 (or the pseudogene TRBV3-2) and TRBJ1-4; D remains ambiguous. Trimming took off 2 bases at V and 1 base at J, with 8 bases between the two ends. This CDR3 is 15 amino acids long. The V gene's germline CDR1 is LGHDT and CDR2 YNNKEL (reference sequence). The CDR3 DNA sequence: TGTGCCAGCAGCCAACAAGGGAGAACTAATGAAAAACTGTTTTTT. It encodes CASSQQGRTNEKLFF.

J is TRBJ2-7 and V is TRBV4-2; no firm D call. Germline V gives CDR1 LGHNA, CDR2 YNFKEQ. CDR3 length equals 14 residues. The V gene lost 4 bases and the J gene lost 2 bases, with 12 bases spanning the gap. The CDR3 nucleotides read TGTGCCAGCAGCCCTTCGGTCCACCCCTACGAGCAGTACTTC. This encodes CASSPSVHPYEQYF.

This clone appeared a few times. This chain uses TRBV27 with TRBJ1-3; 7 positions match TRBD1. Germline V gene sequence: CDR1 MNHEY, CDR2 SMNVEV (reference sequence). The length of the CDR3 is 14 residues. V was clipped by 7 bases and J by 9 bases; unmatched bases: 12. CDR3 nucleotide sequence: TGTGCCAGCACCAGCGACAGGGTGTTTGGCACCATATATTTT. This translates into CASTSDRVFGTIYF.

As concerns this clone: This specimen includes other DNA sequences encoding the same CDR3. This chain uses TRBV28 with TRBJ2-7, with 11 nucleotides matching TRBD1. Trimming removed 5 bases from V and 3 bases from J; junction bases left unmatched: 3. This CDR3 spans 14 amino acids. Looked up from germline, CDR1 is MDHEN and CDR2 is SYDVKM. The CDR3 spells CASSPGTGGYEQYF. The DNA of the CDR3 is TGTGCCAGCAGTCCCGGGACAGGGGGCTACGAGCAGTACTTC.

The V call is TRBV11-2, the J call TRBJ1-1; possibly TRBD1 for D (5 bases). Per germline, CDR1 SGHAT and CDR2 FQNNGV. This CDR3 has 13 amino acids. The ends were cut back, 4 bases at V and 6 bases at J, with 12 bases in the middle. DNA of the CDR3: TGTGCCAGCAGCTCCAGGGTCCTGGCTGAAGCTTTCTTT. Protein sequence: CASSSRVLAEAFF.

This chain links TRBV5-4 with TRBJ2-7; D is unresolved. The V and J ends lost 2 bases and 3 bases respectively, with 9 bases between them. This CDR3 is built from 13 residues. Per germline, CDR1 SGHNT and CDR2 YYREEE (reference sequence). The CDR3 nucleotides are TGTGCCAGCAGCTTCGACACCAACTACGAGCAGTACTTC. This sequence encodes CASSFDTNYEQYF.

The rearrangement links TRBV19 to TRBJ2-5, with D possibly being TRBD2 (6 bases). Looked up from germline, CDR1 is LNHDA and CDR2 is SQIVND (reference sequence). There are 12 residues in the CDR3. V lost 3 bases, J lost 5 bases, and 7 bases lay in between. The CDR3 loop reads CASSMAGETQYF. CDR3 sequence (DNA): TGTGCCAGTAGTATGGCGGGGGAGACCCAGTACTTC.